This is a list of T cell receptor beta chains from one sample in a study of tumor T cells in aggressive B-cell lymphoma. The repertoire was sequenced with immunoSEQ multiplex PCR; TCRdb's copy has only in-frame clones and lacks some. The sample records about 4,600 clones, roughly 80% being singletons. The sequenced material came from tumor tissue. These receptors came from an adult with diffuse large B cell lymphoma. CDR3s include the opening cysteine and the closing phenylalanine or tryptophan. The order of the fields is J gene, clone size, V gene, D gene, CDR3 protein, CDR3 DNA. A D gene is named only where the DNA matches it firmly. The size of a clone is reported for some rows only, either as once, few or many, or as a class for expanded clones.

TRBJ2-5,.,TRBV6-1,TRBD2,CASSAFAGGPGETQYF,TGTGCCAGCAGTGCTTTTGCGGGAGGGCCTGGAGAGACCCAGTACTTC
TRBJ1-1,.,TRBV5-1,.,CASSYTGNTEAFF,TGCGCCAGCAGCTATACAGGGAACACTGAAGCTTTCTTT
TRBJ2-5,.,TRBV6-5,TRBD2,CASSSLGGEQETQYF,TGTGCCAGCAGTTCCCTGGGGGGGGAGCAAGAGACCCAGTACTTC
TRBJ2-5,few,TRBV19,.,CASSSLSGETQYF,TGTGCCAGTAGTTCCCTTTCAGGAGAGACCCAGTACTTC
TRBJ1-1,.,TRBV29-1,.,CSVEGRLALEAFF,TGCAGCGTTGAAGGACGACTGGCCCTTGAAGCTTTCTTT
TRBJ2-7,.,TRBV28,TRBD1,CASSRHRTGTSCEQYF,TGTGCCAGCAGCCGTCACAGGACAGGCACATCCTGCGAGCAGTACTTC
TRBJ1-2,.,TRBV6-1,.,CASRGDVSNYGYTF,TGTGCCAGCAGGGGAGACGTCTCGAACTATGGCTACACCTTC
TRBJ1-2,.,TRBV6-6,.,CASRRAPNQNYGYTF,TGTGCCAGCAGGAGGGCCCCCAACCAAAACTATGGCTACACCTTC
TRBJ1-1,once,TRBV6-6,.,CASSLPQIRGTEAFF,TGTGCCAGCAGTTTACCCCAGATCAGAGGCACTGAAGCTTTCTTT
TRBJ1-1,.,TRBV6-6,.,CASSYFEGTEAFF,TGTGCCAGCAGTTACTTTGAGGGCACTGAAGCTTTCTTT
TRBJ1-1,.,TRBV29-1,.,CSVGVQGSTEAFF,TGCAGCGTTGGGGTACAGGGTAGCACTGAAGCTTTCTTT
TRBJ2-1,.,TRBV11-2,TRBD1,CASSLEGQGGNEQFF,TGTGCCAGCAGCTTAGAGGGACAGGGGGGCAATGAGCAGTTCTTC
TRBJ2-5,.,TRBV18,.,CASSPQGQRETQYF,TGTGCCAGCTCACCCCAGGGGCAAAGGGAGACCCAGTACTTC
TRBJ1-5,.,TRBV19,.,CASSSQGPKSNQPQHF,TGTGCCAGTAGTTCGCAGGGTCCTAAGAGCAATCAGCCCCAGCATTTT
TRBJ2-5,.,TRBV5-1,.,CASSLQGEETQYF,TGCGCCAGCAGCTTGCAGGGCGAGGAGACCCAGTACTTC
TRBJ1-5,.,TRBV10-2,.,CASSKGQRQPQHF,TGCGCCAGCAGTAAAGGGCAGCGGCAGCCCCAGCATTTT
TRBJ2-7,.,TRBV4-2,.,CASGVGGAAVAYEQYF,TGTGCCAGCGGGGTCGGGGGAGCAGCAGTCGCCTACGAGCAGTACTTC
TRBJ2-5,.,TRBV5-4,TRBD2,CASTSGTSGETQYF,TGTGCCAGCACATCCGGGACTAGCGGAGAGACCCAGTACTTC
TRBJ2-2,.,TRBV18,.,CASSADRNTGELFF,TGTGCCAGCTCAGCGGACAGAAACACCGGGGAGCTGTTTTTT
TRBJ2-7,.,TRBV6-5,.,CASSYGGNAYEQYF,TGTGCCAGCAGTTATGGCGGAAACGCCTACGAGCAGTACTTC
TRBJ1-5,few,TRBV30,TRBD1,CAWSRGRGNQPQHF,TGTGCCTGGAGTAGGGGGCGGGGCAATCAGCCCCAGCATTTT
TRBJ1-5,few,TRBV28,.,CASSSSTGNQPQHF,TGTGCCAGCAGTTCCTCGACGGGTAATCAGCCCCAGCATTTT
TRBJ2-7,.,TRBV29-1,.,CSVEGGQTYEQYF,TGCAGCGTTGAAGGCGGACAGACCTACGAGCAGTACTTC
TRBJ2-6,.,TRBV27,.,CASSRGTALSGANVLTF,TGTGCCAGCAGCCGCGGGACAGCCCTCTCTGGGGCCAACGTCCTGACTTTC
TRBJ1-5,.,TRBV18,TRBD1,CASSLSGGSNQPQHF,TGTGCCAGCTCTCTATCAGGGGGAAGCAATCAGCCCCAGCATTTT
TRBJ1-5,.,TRBV21-1,.,CASNRDRGIQPQHF,TGTGCCAGCAACCGAGACAGGGGGATTCAGCCCCAGCATTTT
TRBJ2-7,few,TRBV4-3,TRBD2,CASSHGLAGVYEQYF,TGCGCCAGCAGCCACGGACTAGCGGGAGTCTACGAGCAGTACTTC
TRBJ1-1,.,TRBV4-2,TRBD1,CASSQPGGGSTEAFF,TGTGCCAGCAGCCAGCCAGGGGGCGGGAGCACTGAAGCTTTCTTT
TRBJ1-1,.,TRBV25-1,.,CASSDPRGMNTEAFF,TGTGCCAGCAGTGACCCCAGGGGCATGAACACTGAAGCTTTCTTT
TRBJ2-7,.,TRBV7-8,.,CASSLVSSVEQYF,TGTGCCAGCAGCTTAGTTTCGAGCGTCGAGCAGTACTTC
TRBJ2-7,.,TRBV28,.,CASSLSQGPSYEQYF,TGTGCCAGCAGTTTATCACAGGGCCCCTCCTACGAGCAGTACTTC
TRBJ1-2,.,TRBV5-1,.,CASSIYGENGYTF,TGCGCCAGCAGCATATACGGGGAAAATGGCTACACCTTC
TRBJ2-7,.,TRBV19,TRBD1,CASRGSQGAYEQYF,TGTGCCAGTAGAGGAAGTCAGGGGGCCTACGAGCAGTACTTC
TRBJ1-5,.,TRBV28,.,CASDSQNQPQHF,TGTGCCAGTGACAGTCAGAATCAGCCCCAGCATTTT
TRBJ2-7,few,TRBV28,.,CASSLAGLYEQYF,TGTGCCAGCAGTTTGGCAGGACTTTACGAGCAGTACTTC
TRBJ1-5,.,TRBV19,TRBD1,CASSKDRGTGNQPQHF,TGTGCCAGTAGTAAGGACAGGGGTACGGGCAATCAGCCCCAGCATTTT
TRBJ2-5,.,TRBV28,.,CASFNQETQYF,TGTGCCAGCTTCAACCAAGAGACCCAGTACTTC
TRBJ2-6,.,TRBV7-8,TRBD2,CASTRGSGRAAGANVLTF,TGTGCCAGCACCCGGGGTAGCGGGAGGGCCGCTGGGGCCAACGTCCTGACTTTC
TRBJ1-5,.,TRBV19,TRBD1,CASSKGTGTGLSNQPQHF,TGTGCCAGTAGTAAGGGAACCGGGACAGGGCTTAGCAATCAGCCCCAGCATTTT
TRBJ1-1,.,TRBV11-2,TRBD1,CASSLVGQGVTTEAFF,TGTGCCAGCAGCCTCGTGGGACAGGGGGTGACCACTGAAGCTTTCTTT
TRBJ1-6,.,TRBV13,TRBD1,CASSSNRRGLSPLHF,TGTGCCAGCAGCTCAAACCGCAGGGGGCTTTCACCCCTCCACTTT
TRBJ1-5,.,TRBV28,TRBD1,CASRRTGEQPQHF,TGTGCCAGCAGACGGACAGGTGAACAGCCCCAGCATTTT
TRBJ2-7,few,TRBV2,.,CASSGTLGEQYF,TGTGCCAGCAGTGGGACATTGGGCGAGCAGTACTTC
TRBJ1-6,.,TRBV14,.,CASRINSNNSPLHF,TGTGCCAGCCGAATTAACAGTAATAATTCACCCCTCCACTTT
TRBJ1-2,.,TRBV28,TRBD1,CASRPTGNYGYTF,TGTGCCAGCAGACCGACAGGGAACTATGGCTACACCTTC
TRBJ1-5,.,TRBV5-1,.,CASSLDGSNQPQHF,TGCGCCAGCAGCTTGGATGGCAGCAATCAGCCCCAGCATTTT
TRBJ1-2,.,TRBV30,.,CASRETNYGYTF,TGTGCCAGTCGGGAGACAAACTATGGCTACACCTTC
TRBJ2-3,.,TRBV9,TRBD2,CASSVEAGGRVTQYF,TGTGCCAGCAGCGTAGAAGCGGGAGGCCGGGTTACGCAGTATTTT
TRBJ1-2,.,TRBV16,TRBD1,CASSLDVGTDANYGYTF,TGTGCCAGCAGCCTCGATGTTGGGACAGACGCTAACTATGGCTACACCTTC
TRBJ1-5,.,TRBV7-2,TRBD1,CASSFDRGQPQHF,TGTGCCAGCAGCTTTGACAGGGGACAGCCCCAGCATTTT
TRBJ1-1,.,TRBV27,.,CASSSPFQGNTEAFF,TGTGCCAGCAGTTCTCCATTCCAGGGTAACACTGAAGCTTTCTTT
TRBJ1-5,.,TRBV7-2,.,CASSLASRGGNQPQHF,TGTGCCAGCAGCTTAGCCAGCAGGGGAGGCAATCAGCCCCAGCATTTT
TRBJ1-2,once,TRBV2,.,CASSETNLPGDGYTF,TGTGCCAGCAGTGAGACAAACCTGCCAGGGGATGGCTACACCTTC
TRBJ1-2,.,TRBV18,.,CASSPSRDGYTF,TGTGCCAGCTCACCATCGAGGGATGGCTACACCTTC
TRBJ2-3,once,TRBV5-1,TRBD1,CASSFSPGTGVRDTQYF,TGCGCCAGCAGCTTTTCCCCCGGGACAGGAGTACGGGATACGCAGTATTTT
TRBJ1-1,.,TRBV18,.,CASSRARVANTEAFF,TGTGCCAGCTCACGGGCCAGGGTGGCGAACACTGAAGCTTTCTTT
TRBJ1-6,.,TRBV11-1,TRBD1,CASSLFDRGISPLHF,TGTGCCAGCAGCTTATTCGACAGGGGGATTTCACCCCTCCACTTT